A single T cell receptor beta chain is shown here with its context. This sample was included in a study of T cells after yellow fever vaccination. In making TCR cDNA, 5'RACE template switching added a universal primer site and UMIs to it. TCRdb redid the calling of the 5' RACE reads with MiXCR, one entry per CDR3 protein. The sample holds some 69,000 distinct CDR3 sequences, roughly 6% seen once. J gave up 0 bases and V 0 bases, and 5 bases lay outside the gene matches. The CDR3 runs 17 residues. Looked up from germline, CDR1 is SGHRS and CDR2 is YFSETQ. This specimen was CD4+ T cells sorted from PBMCs, taken around 15 days after the first yellow fever vaccination. This TCR came from a man aged 18 to 29 who received the YFV17D yellow fever vaccine. The chain joins TRBV5-1 to TRBJ1-1; 10 bases align to TRBD1. This chain's CDR3 is CASSLAQTGGMNTEAFF. The CDR3, as DNA: TGCGCCAGCAGCTTGGCTCAGACAGGGGGCATGAACACTGAAGCTTTCTTT.